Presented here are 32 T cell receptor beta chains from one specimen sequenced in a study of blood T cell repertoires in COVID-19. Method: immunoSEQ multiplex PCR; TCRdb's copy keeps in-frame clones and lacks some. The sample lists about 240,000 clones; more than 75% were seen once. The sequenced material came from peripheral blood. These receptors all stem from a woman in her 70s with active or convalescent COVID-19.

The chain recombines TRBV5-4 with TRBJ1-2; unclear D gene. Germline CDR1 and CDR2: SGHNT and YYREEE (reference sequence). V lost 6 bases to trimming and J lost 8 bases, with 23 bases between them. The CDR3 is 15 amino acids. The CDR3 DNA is TGTGCCAGCAACCCTGCGGGCTCAGGAGGGAAGGGCTACACCTTC. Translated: CASNPAGSGGKGYTF.

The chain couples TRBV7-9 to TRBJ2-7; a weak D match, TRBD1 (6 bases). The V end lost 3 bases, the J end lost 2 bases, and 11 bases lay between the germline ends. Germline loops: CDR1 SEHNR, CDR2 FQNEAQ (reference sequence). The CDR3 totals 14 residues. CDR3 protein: CASSFPGHTYEQYF. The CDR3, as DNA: TGTGCCAGCAGCTTTCCGGGACATACCTACGAGCAGTACTTC.

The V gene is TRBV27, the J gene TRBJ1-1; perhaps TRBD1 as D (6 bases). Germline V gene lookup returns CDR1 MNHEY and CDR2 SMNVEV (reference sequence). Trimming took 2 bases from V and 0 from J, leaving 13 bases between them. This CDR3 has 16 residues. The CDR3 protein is CASSLITGTVNTEAFF. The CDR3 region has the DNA TGTGCCAGCAGTTTAATTACAGGGACCGTGAACACTGAAGCTTTCTTT.

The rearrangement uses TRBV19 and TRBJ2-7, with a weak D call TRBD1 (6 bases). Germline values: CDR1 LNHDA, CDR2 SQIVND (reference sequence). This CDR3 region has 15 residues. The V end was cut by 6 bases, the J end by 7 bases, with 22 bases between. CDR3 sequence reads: CASSILEGGIEEQYF. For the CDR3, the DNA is TGTGCCAGTAGCATCCTGGAAGGGGGAATTGAAGAGCAGTACTTC. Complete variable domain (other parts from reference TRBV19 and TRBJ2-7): DGGITQSPKYLFRKEGQNVTLSCEQNLNHDAMYWYRQDPGQGLRLIYYSQIVNDFQKGDIAEGYSVSREKKESFPLTVTSAQKNPTAFYLCASSILEGGIEEQYFGPGTRLTVT.

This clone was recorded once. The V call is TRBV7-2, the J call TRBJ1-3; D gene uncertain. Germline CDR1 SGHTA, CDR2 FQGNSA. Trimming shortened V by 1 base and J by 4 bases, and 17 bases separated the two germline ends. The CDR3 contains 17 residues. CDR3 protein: CASSLDRHIKSGNTIYF. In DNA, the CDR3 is TGTGCCAGCAGCTTAGACCGTCATATTAAAAGCGGAAACACCATATATTTT.

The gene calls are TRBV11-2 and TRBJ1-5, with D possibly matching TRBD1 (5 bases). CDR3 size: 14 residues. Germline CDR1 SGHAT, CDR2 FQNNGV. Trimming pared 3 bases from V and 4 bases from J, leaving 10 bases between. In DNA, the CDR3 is TGTGCCAGCAGCTTCGGGGGACGGAATCAGCCCCAGCATTTT. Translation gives CASSFGGRNQPQHF.

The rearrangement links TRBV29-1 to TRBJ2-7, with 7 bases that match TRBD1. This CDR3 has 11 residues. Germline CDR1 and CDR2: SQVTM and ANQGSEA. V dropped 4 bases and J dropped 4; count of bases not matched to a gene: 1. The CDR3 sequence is CSVGDSYEQYF. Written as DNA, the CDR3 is TGCAGCGTTGGGGACAGTTACGAGCAGTACTTC.

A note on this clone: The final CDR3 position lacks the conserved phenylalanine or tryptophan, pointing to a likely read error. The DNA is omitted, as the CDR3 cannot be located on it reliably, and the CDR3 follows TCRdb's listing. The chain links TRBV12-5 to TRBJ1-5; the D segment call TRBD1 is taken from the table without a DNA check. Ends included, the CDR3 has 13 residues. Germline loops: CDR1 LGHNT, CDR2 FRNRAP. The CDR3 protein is CASGLVQEGQGVL.

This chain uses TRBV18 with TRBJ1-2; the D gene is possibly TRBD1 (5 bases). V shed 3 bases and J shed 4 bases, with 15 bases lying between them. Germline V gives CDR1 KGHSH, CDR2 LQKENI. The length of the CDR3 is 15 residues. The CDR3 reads CASSPRTLGGYGYTF. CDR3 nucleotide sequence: TGTGCCAGCTCACCCCGGACATTAGGCGGCTATGGCTACACCTTC. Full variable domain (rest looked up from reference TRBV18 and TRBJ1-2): NAGVMQNPRHLVRRRGQEARLRCSPMKGHSHVYWYRQLPEEGLKFMVYLQKENIIDESGMPKERFSAEFPKEGPSILRIQQVVRGDSAAYFCASSPRTLGGYGYTFGSGTRLTVV.

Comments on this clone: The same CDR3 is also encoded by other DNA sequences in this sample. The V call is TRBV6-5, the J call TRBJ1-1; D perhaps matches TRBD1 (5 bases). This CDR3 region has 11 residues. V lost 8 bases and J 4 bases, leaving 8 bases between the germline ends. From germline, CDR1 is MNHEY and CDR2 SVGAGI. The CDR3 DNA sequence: TGTGCCAGCGGTAGGGGCACTGAAGCTTTCTTT. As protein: CASGRGTEAFF.

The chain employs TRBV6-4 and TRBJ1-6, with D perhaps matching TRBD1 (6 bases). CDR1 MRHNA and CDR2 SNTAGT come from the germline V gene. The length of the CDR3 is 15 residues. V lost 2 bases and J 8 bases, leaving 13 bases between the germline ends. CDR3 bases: TGTGCCAGCAGTGACGGAGGAGCAGGGGATTCACCCCTCCACTTT. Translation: CASSDGGAGDSPLHF.

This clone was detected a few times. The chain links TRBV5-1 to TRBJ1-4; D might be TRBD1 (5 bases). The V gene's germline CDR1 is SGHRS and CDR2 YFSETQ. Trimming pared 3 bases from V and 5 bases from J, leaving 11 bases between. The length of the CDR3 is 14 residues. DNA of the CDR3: TGCGCCAGCAGCTCATCGGGGGGAAATGAAAAACTGTTTTTT. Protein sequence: CASSSSGGNEKLFF. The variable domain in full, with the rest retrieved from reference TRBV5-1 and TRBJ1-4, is KAGVTQTPRYLIKTRGQQVTLSCSPISGHRSVSWYQQTPGQGLQFLFEYFSETQRNKGNFPGRFSGRQFSNSRSEMNVSTLELGDSALYLCASSSSGGNEKLFFGSGTQLSVL.

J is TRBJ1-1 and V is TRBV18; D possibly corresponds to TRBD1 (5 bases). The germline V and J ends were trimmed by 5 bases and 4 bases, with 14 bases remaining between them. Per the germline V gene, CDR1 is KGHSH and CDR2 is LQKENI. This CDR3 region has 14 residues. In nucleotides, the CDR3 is TGTGCCAGCTCAAGAGAAAGGGGTGTCACTGAAGCTTTCTTT. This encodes CASSRERGVTEAFF.

The CDR3: CASSHGYDIQYF. The DNA of the CDR3 is TGCGCCAGCAGCCACGGTTATGACATTCAGTACTTC. The rearrangement joins TRBV4-3 to TRBJ2-4; D is unclear. Looked up from germline, CDR1 is LGHNA and CDR2 is YSLEER. V shed 3 bases and J shed 8 bases, with 8 bases lying between them. CDR3 length: 12 residues.

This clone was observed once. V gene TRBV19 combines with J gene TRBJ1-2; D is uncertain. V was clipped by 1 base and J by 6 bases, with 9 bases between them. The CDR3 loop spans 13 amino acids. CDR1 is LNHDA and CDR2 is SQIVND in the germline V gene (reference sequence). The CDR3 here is CASSIAGKDGYTF. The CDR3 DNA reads TGTGCCAGTAGTATAGCGGGGAAGGATGGCTACACCTTC. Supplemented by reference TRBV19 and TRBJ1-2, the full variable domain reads DGGITQSPKYLFRKEGQNVTLSCEQNLNHDAMYWYRQDPGQGLRLIYYSQIVNDFQKGDIAEGYSVSREKKESFPLTVTSAQKNPTAFYLCASSIAGKDGYTFGSGTRLTVV.

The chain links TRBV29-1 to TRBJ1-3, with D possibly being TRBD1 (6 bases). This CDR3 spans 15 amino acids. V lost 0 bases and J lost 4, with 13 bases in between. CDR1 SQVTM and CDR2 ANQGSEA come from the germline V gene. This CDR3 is CSVEDRTGPGNTIYF. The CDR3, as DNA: TGCAGCGTTGAAGACCGTACAGGGCCCGGAAACACCATATATTTT.

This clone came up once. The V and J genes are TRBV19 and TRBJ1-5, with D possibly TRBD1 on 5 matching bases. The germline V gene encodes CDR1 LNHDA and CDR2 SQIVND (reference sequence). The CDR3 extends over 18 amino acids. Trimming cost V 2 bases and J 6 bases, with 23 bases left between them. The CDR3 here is CASSIIRGSKARGQPQHF. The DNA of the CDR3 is TGTGCCAGTAGTATAATTAGGGGCAGCAAGGCGCGAGGTCAGCCCCAGCATTTT.

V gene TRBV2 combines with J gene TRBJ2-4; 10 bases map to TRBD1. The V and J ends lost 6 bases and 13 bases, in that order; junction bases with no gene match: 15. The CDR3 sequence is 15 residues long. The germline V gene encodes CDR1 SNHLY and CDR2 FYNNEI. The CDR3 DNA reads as TGTGCCAGCAGGGAACCGGGACAGGGGCTTTATTTGCAGTACTTC. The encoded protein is CASREPGQGLYLQYF.

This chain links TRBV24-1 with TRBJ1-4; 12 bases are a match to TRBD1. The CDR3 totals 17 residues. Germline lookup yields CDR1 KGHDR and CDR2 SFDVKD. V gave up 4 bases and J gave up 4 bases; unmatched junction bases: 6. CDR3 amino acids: CATSERDRGLGNEKLFF. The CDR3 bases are TGTGCCACCAGTGAACGGGACAGGGGGCTAGGTAATGAAAAACTGTTTTTT.

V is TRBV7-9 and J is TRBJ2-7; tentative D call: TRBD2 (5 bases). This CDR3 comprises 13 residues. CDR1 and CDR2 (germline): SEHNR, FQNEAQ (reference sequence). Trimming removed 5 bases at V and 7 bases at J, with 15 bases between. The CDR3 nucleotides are TGTGCCAGCAGCCAAATCGGGCCGGGGGAGCAGTACTTC. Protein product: CASSQIGPGEQYF.

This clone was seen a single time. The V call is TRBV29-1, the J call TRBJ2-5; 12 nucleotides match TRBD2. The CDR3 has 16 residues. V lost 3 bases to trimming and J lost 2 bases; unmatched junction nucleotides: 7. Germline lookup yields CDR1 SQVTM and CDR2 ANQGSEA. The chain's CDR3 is CSVDSSTSGGQETQYF. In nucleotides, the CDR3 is TGCAGCGTTGATTCTTCAACTAGCGGGGGGCAAGAGACCCAGTACTTC.

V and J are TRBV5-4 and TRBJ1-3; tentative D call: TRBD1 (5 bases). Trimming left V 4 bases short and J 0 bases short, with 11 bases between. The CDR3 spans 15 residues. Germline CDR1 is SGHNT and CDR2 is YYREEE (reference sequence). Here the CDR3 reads CASSQDSYSGNTIYF. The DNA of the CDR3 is TGTGCCAGCAGCCAAGACAGTTACTCTGGAAACACCATATATTTT.

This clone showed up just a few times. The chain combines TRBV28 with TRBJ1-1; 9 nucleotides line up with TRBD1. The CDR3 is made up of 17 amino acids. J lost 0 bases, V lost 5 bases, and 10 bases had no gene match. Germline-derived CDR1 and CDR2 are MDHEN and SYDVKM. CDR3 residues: CASSTWGTGIMNTEAFF. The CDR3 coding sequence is TGTGCCAGCAGTACATGGGGGACAGGGATCATGAACACTGAAGCTTTCTTT.

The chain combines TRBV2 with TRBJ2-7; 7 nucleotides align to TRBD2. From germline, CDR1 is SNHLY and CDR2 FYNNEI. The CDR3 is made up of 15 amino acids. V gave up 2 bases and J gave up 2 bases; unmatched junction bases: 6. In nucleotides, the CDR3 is TGTGCCAGCAGTGAACAAGGGCTAGCGGCCTACGAGCAGTACTTC. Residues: CASSEQGLAAYEQYF.

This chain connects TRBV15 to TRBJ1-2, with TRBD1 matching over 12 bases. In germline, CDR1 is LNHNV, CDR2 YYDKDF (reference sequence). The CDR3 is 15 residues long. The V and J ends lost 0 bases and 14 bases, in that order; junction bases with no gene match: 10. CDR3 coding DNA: TGTGCCACCAGCAGAGAGGCTGGGACAGGGGGCCCGAATACCTTC. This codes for CATSREAGTGGPNTF.

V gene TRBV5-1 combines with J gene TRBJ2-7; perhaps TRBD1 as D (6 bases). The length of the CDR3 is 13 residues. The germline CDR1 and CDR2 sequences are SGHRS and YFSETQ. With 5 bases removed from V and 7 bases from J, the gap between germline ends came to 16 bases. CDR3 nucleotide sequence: TGCGCCAGCAGGCCGAAAACAGGGAGTGAGCAGTACTTC. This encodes CASRPKTGSEQYF.

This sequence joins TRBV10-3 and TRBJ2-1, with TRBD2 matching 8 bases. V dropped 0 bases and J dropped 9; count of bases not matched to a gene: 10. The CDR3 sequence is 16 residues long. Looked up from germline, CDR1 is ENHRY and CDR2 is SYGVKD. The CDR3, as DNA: TGTGCCATCAGTGAGTCGGGGGGAGCGGGGGTAAGTGAGCAGTTCTTC. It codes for CAISESGGAGVSEQFF.

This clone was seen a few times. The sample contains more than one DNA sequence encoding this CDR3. The chain's CDR3 is CASSQGGNQPQHF. CDR3 DNA: TGTGCCAGCAGCCAAGGGGGCAATCAGCCCCAGCATTTT. The genes are TRBV11-2 and TRBJ1-5, with a possible D match to TRBD1 (5 bases). Germline V CDR1 and CDR2: SGHAT, FQNNGV. CDR3 length: 13 residues. V lost 5 bases to trimming and J lost 2 bases, with 7 bases between them. Together with reference TRBV11-2 and TRBJ1-5, the CDR3 gives the full variable domain: EAGVAQSPRYKIIEKRQSVAFWCNPISGHATLYWYQQILGQGPKLLIQFQNNGVVDDSQLPKDRFSAERLKGVDSTLKIQPAKLEDSAVYLCASSQGGNQPQHFGDGTRLSIL.

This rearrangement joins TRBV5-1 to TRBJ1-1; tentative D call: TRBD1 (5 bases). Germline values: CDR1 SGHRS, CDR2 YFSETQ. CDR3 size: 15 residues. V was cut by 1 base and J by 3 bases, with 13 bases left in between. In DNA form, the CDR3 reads TGCGCCAGCAGCTTGAGGGCTCTAGGGGACACTGAAGCTTTCTTT. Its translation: CASSLRALGDTEAFF.

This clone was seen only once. The chain's CDR3 is CASTATRLDTGELFF. CDR3 in DNA: TGTGCCAGCACCGCCACTAGACTAGACACCGGGGAGCTGTTTTTT. The gene calls are TRBV6-5 and TRBJ2-2; a weak D match, TRBD2 (6 bases). Germline CDR1 MNHEY, CDR2 SVGAGI. The ends were cut back, 7 bases at V and 3 bases at J, with 15 bases in the middle. The CDR3 has 15 amino acids.

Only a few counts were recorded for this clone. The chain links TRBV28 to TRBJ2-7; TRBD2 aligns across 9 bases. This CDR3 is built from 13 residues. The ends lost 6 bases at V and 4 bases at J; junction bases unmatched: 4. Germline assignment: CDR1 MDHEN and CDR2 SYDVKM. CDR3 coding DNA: TGTGCCAGCAGACCGACTAGCGGTTACGAGCAGTACTTC. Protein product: CASRPTSGYEQYF.

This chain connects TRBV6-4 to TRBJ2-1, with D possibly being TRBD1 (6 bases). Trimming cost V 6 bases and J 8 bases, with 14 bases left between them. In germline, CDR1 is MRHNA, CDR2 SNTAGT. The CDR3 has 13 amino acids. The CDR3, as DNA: TGTGCCAGCAGCCGTGCAGGGGAGCATGAGCAGTTCTTC. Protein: CASSRAGEHEQFF.